A single TCR beta chain is shown here with its context. This sample is part of a study of preoperative IRX-2 immunotherapy in early breast cancer. Germline V gene lookup returns CDR1 SGHDN and CDR2 FVKESK. The CDR3 sequence is 18 residues long. Trimming took off 0 bases at V and 6 bases at J, with 21 bases between the two ends. Treatment denoted: preoperative locoregional IRX-2 cytokine immunotherapy. Patients received preoperative, locoregional IRX-2 cytokine immunotherapy in a phase Ib study. Assay: immunoSEQ multiplex PCR; the TCRdb copy retains only in-frame clones and omits some. The table includes under 40,000 clones, approximately 89% detected once.

The origin of this receptor is a human donor with breast cancer. Specimen: tumor tissue, collected after IRX-2 immunotherapy. The V and J genes are TRBV14 and TRBJ2-1; TRBD1 is a possible D gene (6 bases). CDR3 DNA: TGTGCCAGCAGCCAAGAAGTCTGGGGGCGCTTAATATCCAATGAGCAGTTCTTC. Translation gives CASSQEVWGRLISNEQFF. Together with reference TRBV14 and TRBJ2-1, the CDR3 gives the full variable domain: EAGVTQFPSHSVIEKGQTVTLRCDPISGHDNLYWYRRVMGKEIKFLLHFVKESKQDESGMPNNRFLAERTGGTYSTLKVQPAELEDSGVYFCASSQEVWGRLISNEQFFGPGTRLTVL.